Below, 6 T cell receptor beta chains from the same sample are listed, as sequenced in a study of tumor-infiltrating lymphocytes in primary liver carcinoma. The researchers produced TCR beta cDNA from approximately 460 ng total RNA with a constant-region primer. Nested multiplex PCR, run for three rounds with slightly modified ARM-PCR, yielded TCR beta libraries. For 10 cycles apiece, the opening two PCR rounds ran with TRBV1-TRBV30 forward primers and a C-beta reverse primer. Each CDR3 protein gets one entry after TCRdb re-called the multiplex PCR reads with MiXCR. The sample yields fewer than 350,000 distinct CDR3 sequences, about 65% seen once. Germline DNA was also extracted, and blood RNA derived from unsorted whole blood. Sequenced: peripheral blood. These receptor sequences come from a man in his forties or fifties with primary liver carcinoma and hepatitis B virus infection.

With regard to this clonotype: A clone one base away is much larger, so this may be a read error. This chain uses TRBV6-5 with TRBJ2-7, with D possibly being TRBD1 or TRBD2 (6 bases each). CDR1 is MNHEY, CDR2 SVGAGI, per germline. The CDR3 is 14 residues long. The V gene lost 2 bases and the J gene lost 5 bases, with 13 bases spanning the gap. The CDR3 sequence: CASSYRNGGHEQYF. The CDR3 DNA is TGTGCCAGCAGTTACCGCAACGGGGGCCACGAGCAGTACTTC.

The sample holds one count of this clonotype. The chain carries TRBV25-1 and TRBJ2-5; 8 nucleotides align to TRBD2. Germline V gene lookup returns CDR1 MGHDK and CDR2 SYGVNS. J lost 2 bases, V lost 3 bases, and 11 bases had no gene match. There are 17 residues in the CDR3. The CDR3, as DNA: TGTGCCAGCAGTGATCCAGATGAAGCGGGAGAGCAAGAGACCCAGTACTTC. This codes for CASSDPDEAGEQETQYF.

Here the CDR3 DNA reads TGTGCCAGCAACCGACCTAGGGCAGGGGGAACCGGGGAGCTGTTTTTT. Translated: CASNRPRAGGTGELFF. The rearrangement joins TRBV11-2 to TRBJ2-2; TRBD1 matches 7 bases. CDR3 length: 16 residues. The J segment lost 5 bases and the V segment lost 7 bases, leaving 13 bases of the junction unmatched. Germline values: CDR1 SGHAT, CDR2 FQNNGV.

This clonotype was detected a few times. This chain connects TRBV11-2 to TRBJ2-1, with D unclear. The CDR3 has 14 residues. CDR1 is SGHAT and CDR2 is FQNNGV in the germline V gene. V dropped 1 base and J dropped 4 bases, with 8 bases sitting between them. The CDR3 region has the DNA TGTGCCAGCAGCTTAGTTCCGGAGTACAATGAGCAGTTCTTC. It codes for CASSLVPEYNEQFF. Using reference TRBV11-2 and TRBJ2-1 for the parts outside the CDR3, the full variable domain is EAGVAQSPRYKIIEKRQSVAFWCNPISGHATLYWYQQILGQGPKLLIQFQNNGVVDDSQLPKDRFSAERLKGVDSTLKIQPAKLEDSAVYLCASSLVPEYNEQFFGPGTRLTVL.

V and J are TRBV10-3 and TRBJ1-3; TRBD1 is a possible D gene (6 bases). V was cut by 6 bases and J by 2 bases, with 14 bases left in between. From germline, CDR1 is ENHRY and CDR2 SYGVKD. This CDR3 is built from 15 residues. The CDR3 DNA follows: TGTGCCATCAGCGATAGGCACAGGGCTGGAAACACCATATATTTT. Residues: CAISDRHRAGNTIYF.

Worth noting for this clonotype: A much more abundant neighbour one base away suggests this may be a read error. The rearrangement links TRBV6-1 to TRBJ1-6, with unresolved D. The CDR3 is made up of 11 amino acids. The ends were cut back, 11 bases at V and 7 bases at J, with 9 bases in the middle. Germline values: CDR1 MNHNS, CDR2 SASEGT. Here the CDR3 DNA reads TGTGCCTGCAACCACAATTCACCCCTCCACTTT. It encodes CACNHNSPLHF.